Listed below are T cell receptor beta chains from one sample, sequenced in a study of CD8+ T cells in alopecia areata. Sequenced by immunoSEQ multiplex PCR; TCRdb stores in-frame clones only, minus some. The data hold 130,000 to 150,000 clones, with roughly 48% observed a single time. Sequenced sample: CD4+ T cells sorted from blood. These receptors were taken from a human donor with alopecia areata. The CDR3 runs from the conserved cysteine through the conserved F or W. D genes are given only for firm matches. Size is omitted from some rows. Given values are once, few, many or a class for expanded clones.

TRBV13	-	TRBJ1-1	-	CASSPNRENTEAFF	TGTGCCAGCAGCCCAAACAGGGAGAACACTGAAGCTTTCTTT
TRBV2	-	TRBJ2-1	-	CASSDNGGNEQFF	TGTGCCAGCAGTGATAACGGGGGCAATGAGCAGTTCTTC
TRBV7-2	-	TRBJ1-2	-	CASSLDPLGGYTF	TGTGCCAGCAGCTTAGATCCCCTGGGGGGCTACACCTTC
TRBV2	TRBD1	TRBJ2-5	few	CASSEQGAVQETQYF	TGTGCCAGCAGCGAACAGGGGGCAGTCCAAGAGACCCAGTACTTC
TRBV29-1	-	TRBJ2-7	-	CSVNDGSYEQYF	TGCAGCGTTAACGACGGCTCCTACGAGCAGTACTTC
TRBV30	-	TRBJ1-5	-	CAWSIDSNQPQHF	TGTGCCTGGAGTATCGACAGCAATCAGCCCCAGCATTTT
TRBV6-5	-	TRBJ1-1	few	CASSVRDVEAFF	TGTGCCAGCAGCGTACGGGACGTCGAAGCTTTCTTT
TRBV29-1	-	TRBJ2-1	-	CSVIGRFSYNEQFF	TGCAGCGTCATCGGGCGTTTCTCCTACAATGAGCAGTTCTTC
TRBV29-1	TRBD1	TRBJ2-2	-	CSVEGRQGINTGELFF	TGCAGCGTTGAGGGCCGACAGGGAATTAACACCGGGGAGCTGTTTTTT
TRBV4-1	-	TRBJ1-1	-	CASSRAGNEAFF	TGCGCCAGCAGCCGAGCAGGGAATGAAGCTTTCTTT
TRBV29-1	TRBD2	TRBJ2-1	few	CSVLFGRGRTYNEQFF	TGCAGCGTGCTATTCGGGCGCGGGAGGACCTACAATGAGCAGTTCTTC
TRBV27	TRBD2	TRBJ2-5	few	CASSRAGRVGETQYF	TGTGCCAGCAGTAGGGCAGGGAGGGTCGGAGAGACCCAGTACTTC
TRBV7-3	-	TRBJ1-1	few	CASSSHMNTEAFF	TGTGCCAGCAGCTCCCACATGAACACTGAAGCTTTCTTT
TRBV11-2	-	TRBJ2-1	-	CASSSVMGPTDEQFF	TGTGCCAGCAGCTCCGTAATGGGACCTACCGATGAGCAGTTCTTC
TRBV7-3	-	TRBJ2-1	-	CASSLSREGEQFF	TGTGCCAGCAGCTTAAGTCGGGAAGGTGAGCAGTTCTTC
TRBV20-1	-	TRBJ2-7	few	CSARDRHEQYF	TGCAGTGCTAGAGATCGCCACGAGCAGTACTTC
TRBV28	-	TRBJ2-1	-	CASSSPSGRNEQFF	TGTGCCAGCAGTTCACCATCAGGCCGGAATGAGCAGTTCTTC
TRBV29-1	TRBD1	TRBJ2-6	-	CSVRVGQGRPSGANVLTF	TGCAGCGTTCGAGTCGGACAGGGGCGTCCATCTGGGGCCAACGTCCTGACTTTC
TRBV29-1	-	TRBJ1-5	few	CSVVSGNQPQHF	TGCAGCGTTGTTTCCGGGAATCAGCCCCAGCATTTT
TRBV29-1	-	TRBJ1-1	-	CSVEVRGRRAFF	TGCAGCGTTGAAGTTAGGGGAAGGAGAGCTTTCTTT
TRBV6-6	-	TRBJ2-1	-	CASSRGSLSSYNEQFF	TGTGCCAGCAGTAGGGGTAGCCTCAGCTCCTACAATGAGCAGTTCTTC
TRBV29-1	-	TRBJ1-1	few	CSVVGLTNTEAFF	TGCAGCGTTGTGGGGTTGACGAACACTGAAGCTTTCTTT
TRBV30	-	TRBJ1-3	-	CAWSVQLGFTIYF	TGTGCCTGGAGTGTACAACTGGGCTTCACCATATATTTT
TRBV29-1	-	TRBJ1-1	-	CSVDRGLNTEAFF	TGCAGCGTGGATAGAGGACTGAACACTGAAGCTTTCTTT
TRBV29-1	-	TRBJ2-7	few	CSVRSGDAYEQYF	TGCAGCGTTCGTTCAGGGGATGCCTACGAGCAGTACTTC
TRBV29-1	-	TRBJ1-1	few	CSVERSLGSPEAFF	TGCAGCGTTGAAAGGTCGCTAGGTTCCCCTGAAGCTTTCTTT
TRBV12-5	TRBD1	TRBJ1-4	-	CASGKGQLPEKLFF	TGTGCTAGTGGTAAGGGACAGCTCCCTGAAAAACTGTTTTTT
TRBV5-1	TRBD1	TRBJ1-1	-	CASSIGTANTEAFF	TGCGCCAGCAGCATCGGGACAGCGAACACTGAAGCTTTCTTT
TRBV25-1	TRBD1	TRBJ2-7	few	CASSIHRTGIMYEQYF	TGTGCCAGCAGTATCCACCGGACAGGGATCATGTACGAGCAGTACTTC
TRBV19	-	TRBJ2-1	-	CASNRGSSYNEQFF	TGTGCCAGTAATCGGGGGAGCTCCTACAATGAGCAGTTCTTC
TRBV18	TRBD1	TRBJ1-5	few	CASCSGQGANQPQHF	TGTGCCAGCTGTTCGGGACAGGGGGCGAATCAGCCCCAGCATTTT
TRBV6-5	TRBD1	TRBJ2-4	-	CASSHPGQGYIQYF	TGTGCCAGCAGTCACCCGGGACAGGGCTACATTCAGTACTTC
TRBV30	-	TRBJ1-1	-	CAWTDIPGQSNTEAFF	TGTGCCTGGACCGACATTCCAGGGCAGAGCAACACTGAAGCTTTCTTT
TRBV30	TRBD2	TRBJ2-6	-	CAWSVLAGGGANVLTF	TGTGCCTGGAGTGTACTAGCGGGAGGTGGGGCCAACGTCCTGACTTTC
TRBV25-1	-	TRBJ1-1	-	CASSQRQDTEAFF	TGTGCCAGCAGTCAACGGCAGGACACTGAAGCTTTCTTT
TRBV5-6	TRBD2	TRBJ2-3	-	CASSFEIAGVTDTQYF	TGTGCCAGCAGCTTCGAGATAGCGGGAGTAACAGATACGCAGTATTTT